This T cell receptor beta chain appears in the sequencing data of a study of CD8+CD57+ T cells in acquired aplastic anemia. Study as a whole: DNA recovered from sorted CD4+ and CD8+ cells had a mean of approximately 3.5 ug. The average read count for CD4+ cells in healthy donors was 8.5 million to 12 million.

The germline V gene has CDR1 SGHVS and CDR2 FNYEAQ. V gave up 7 bases and J gave up 5 bases, with 20 bases separating them. CDR3 length: 15 amino acids. Genomic DNA served as template for TCR beta VDJ and CDR3 profiling. MiXCR was run by TCRdb on the reads, yielding one entry per CDR3 protein. The table includes tens of thousands of distinct CDR3 sequences, approximately 72% detected once. The sequencing input was sorted CD4+, CD8+, or CD8+CD57+ T cells (not recorded which) from PBMCs. The chain carries TRBV7-6 and TRBJ2-5; a weak D match, TRBD2 (5 bases). The clonotype comes from a human donor in good health, serving as a control. The CDR3 loop is CASNSPSEGRETQYF. CDR3 bases: TGTGCCAGCAACTCACCTTCTGAGGGTCGGGAGACCCAGTACTTC. The full variable domain, rest sourced from reference TRBV7-6 and TRBJ2-5, is GAGVSQSPRYKVTKRGQDVALRCDPISGHVSLYWYRQALGQGPEFLTYFNYEAQQDKSGLPNDRFSAERPEGSISTLTIQRTEQRDSAMYRCASNSPSEGRETQYFGPGTRLLVL.